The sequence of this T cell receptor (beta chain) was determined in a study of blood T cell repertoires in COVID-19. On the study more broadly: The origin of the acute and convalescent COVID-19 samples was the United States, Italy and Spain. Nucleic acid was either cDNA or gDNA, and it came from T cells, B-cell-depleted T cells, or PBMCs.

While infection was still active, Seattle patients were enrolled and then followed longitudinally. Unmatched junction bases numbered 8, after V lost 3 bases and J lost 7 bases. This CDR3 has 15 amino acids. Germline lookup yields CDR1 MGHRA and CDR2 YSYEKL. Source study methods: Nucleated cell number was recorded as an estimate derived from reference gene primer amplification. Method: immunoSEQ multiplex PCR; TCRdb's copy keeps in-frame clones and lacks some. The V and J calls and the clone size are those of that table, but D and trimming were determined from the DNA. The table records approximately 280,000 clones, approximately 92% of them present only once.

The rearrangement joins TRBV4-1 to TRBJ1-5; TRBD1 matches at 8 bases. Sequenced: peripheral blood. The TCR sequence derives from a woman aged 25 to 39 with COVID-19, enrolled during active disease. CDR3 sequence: CASSQLTGDSQPQHF. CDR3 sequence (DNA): TGCGCCAGCAGCCAGCTGACAGGGGATTCGCAGCCCCAGCATTTT.